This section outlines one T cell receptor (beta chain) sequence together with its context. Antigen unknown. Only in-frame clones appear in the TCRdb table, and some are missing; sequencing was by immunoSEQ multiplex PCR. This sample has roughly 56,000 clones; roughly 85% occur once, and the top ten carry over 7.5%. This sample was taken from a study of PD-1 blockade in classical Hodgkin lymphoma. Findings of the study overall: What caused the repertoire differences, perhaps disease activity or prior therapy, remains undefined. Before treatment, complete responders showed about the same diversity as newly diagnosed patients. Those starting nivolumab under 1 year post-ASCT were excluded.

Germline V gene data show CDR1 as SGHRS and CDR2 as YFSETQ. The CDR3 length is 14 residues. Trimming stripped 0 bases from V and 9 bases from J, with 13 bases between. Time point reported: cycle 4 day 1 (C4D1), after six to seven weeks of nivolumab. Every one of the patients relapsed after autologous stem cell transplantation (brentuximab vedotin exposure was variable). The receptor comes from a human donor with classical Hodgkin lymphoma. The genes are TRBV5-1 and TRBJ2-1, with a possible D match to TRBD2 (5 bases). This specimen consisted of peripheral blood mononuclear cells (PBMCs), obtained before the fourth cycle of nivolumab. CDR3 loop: CASSLDPGLGEQFF. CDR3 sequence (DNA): TGCGCCAGCAGCTTGGATCCGGGATTAGGTGAGCAGTTCTTC. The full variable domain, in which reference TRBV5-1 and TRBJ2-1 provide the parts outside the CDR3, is KAGVTQTPRYLIKTRGQQVTLSCSPISGHRSVSWYQQTPGQGLQFLFEYFSETQRNKGNFPGRFSGRQFSNSRSEMNVSTLELGDSALYLCASSLDPGLGEQFFGPGTRLTVL.